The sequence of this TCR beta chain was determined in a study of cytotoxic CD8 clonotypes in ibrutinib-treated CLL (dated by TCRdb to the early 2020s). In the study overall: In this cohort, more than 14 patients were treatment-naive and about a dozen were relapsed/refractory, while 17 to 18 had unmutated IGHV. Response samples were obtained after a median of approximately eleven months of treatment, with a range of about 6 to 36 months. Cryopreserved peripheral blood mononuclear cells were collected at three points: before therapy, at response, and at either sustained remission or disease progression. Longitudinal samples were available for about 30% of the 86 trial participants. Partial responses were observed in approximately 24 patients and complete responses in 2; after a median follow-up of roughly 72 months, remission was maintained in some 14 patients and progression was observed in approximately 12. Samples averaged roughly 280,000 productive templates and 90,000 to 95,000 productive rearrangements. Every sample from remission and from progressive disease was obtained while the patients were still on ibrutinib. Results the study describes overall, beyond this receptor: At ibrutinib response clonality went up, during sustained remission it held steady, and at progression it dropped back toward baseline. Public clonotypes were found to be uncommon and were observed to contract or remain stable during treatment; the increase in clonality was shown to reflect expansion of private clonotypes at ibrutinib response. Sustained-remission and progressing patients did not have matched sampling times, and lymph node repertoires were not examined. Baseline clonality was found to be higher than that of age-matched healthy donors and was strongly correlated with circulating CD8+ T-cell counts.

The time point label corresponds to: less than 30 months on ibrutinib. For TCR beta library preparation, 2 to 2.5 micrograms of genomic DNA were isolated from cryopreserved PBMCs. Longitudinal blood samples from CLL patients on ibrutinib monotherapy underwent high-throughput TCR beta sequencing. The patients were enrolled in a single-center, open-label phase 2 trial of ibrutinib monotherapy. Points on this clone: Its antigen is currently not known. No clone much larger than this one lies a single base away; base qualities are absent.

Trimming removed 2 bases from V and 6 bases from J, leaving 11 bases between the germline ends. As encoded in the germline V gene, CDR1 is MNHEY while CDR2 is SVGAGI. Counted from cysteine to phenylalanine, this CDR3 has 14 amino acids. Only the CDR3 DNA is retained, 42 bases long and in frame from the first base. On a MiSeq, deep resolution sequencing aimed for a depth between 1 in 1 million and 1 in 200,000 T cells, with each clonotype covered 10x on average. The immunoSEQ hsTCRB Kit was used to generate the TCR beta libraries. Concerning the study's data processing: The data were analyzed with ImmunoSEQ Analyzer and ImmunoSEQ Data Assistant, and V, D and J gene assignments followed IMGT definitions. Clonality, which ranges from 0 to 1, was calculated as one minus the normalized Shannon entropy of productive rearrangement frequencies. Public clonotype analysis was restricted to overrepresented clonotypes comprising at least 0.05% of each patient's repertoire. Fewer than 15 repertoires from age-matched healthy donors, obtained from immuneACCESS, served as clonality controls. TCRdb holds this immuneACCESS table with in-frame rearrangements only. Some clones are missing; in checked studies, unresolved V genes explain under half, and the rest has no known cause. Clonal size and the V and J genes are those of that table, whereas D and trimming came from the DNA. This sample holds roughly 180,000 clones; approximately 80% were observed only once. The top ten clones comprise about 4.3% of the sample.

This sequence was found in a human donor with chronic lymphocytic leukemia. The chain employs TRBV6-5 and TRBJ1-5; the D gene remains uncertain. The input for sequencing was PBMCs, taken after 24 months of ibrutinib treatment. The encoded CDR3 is CASSYHSRGQPQHF. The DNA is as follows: TGTGCCAGCAGTTACCACAGTCGGGGTCAGCCCCAGCATTTT.